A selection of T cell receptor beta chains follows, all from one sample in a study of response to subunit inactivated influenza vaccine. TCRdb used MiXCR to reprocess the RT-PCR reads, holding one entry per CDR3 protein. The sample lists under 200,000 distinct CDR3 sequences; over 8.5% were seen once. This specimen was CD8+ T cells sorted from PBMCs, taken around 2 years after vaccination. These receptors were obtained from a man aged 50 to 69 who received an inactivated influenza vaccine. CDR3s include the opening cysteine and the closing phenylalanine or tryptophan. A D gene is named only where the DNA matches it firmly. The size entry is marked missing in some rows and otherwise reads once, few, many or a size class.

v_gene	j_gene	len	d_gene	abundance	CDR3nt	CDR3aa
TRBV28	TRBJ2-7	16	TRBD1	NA	TGTGCCAGCAGTTTATATGGGGGGTGGACAGGGTACGAGCAGTACTTC	CASSLYGGWTGYEQYF
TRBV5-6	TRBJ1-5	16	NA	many	TGTGCCAGCAGCTTGAATGACGGACATAGCAATCAGCCCCAGCATTTT	CASSLNDGHSNQPQHF
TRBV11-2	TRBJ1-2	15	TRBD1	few	TGTGCCAGCAGCCCTGGGACAGGGGGCGGATATGGCTACACCTTC	CASSPGTGGGYGYTF
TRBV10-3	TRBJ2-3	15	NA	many	TGTGCCATCAGTGGACTAGAGCAAGGCGGGTATACGCAGTATTTT	CAISGLEQGGYTQYF
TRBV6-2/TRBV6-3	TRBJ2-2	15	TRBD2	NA	TGTGCCAGCAGTTCGGGACTAGGGAACACCGGGGAGCTGTTTTTT	CASSSGLGNTGELFF
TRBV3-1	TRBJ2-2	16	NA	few	TGTGCCAGCAGCCAAGAAGGGGGGGAGAACACCGGGGAGCTGTTTTTT	CASSQEGGENTGELFF
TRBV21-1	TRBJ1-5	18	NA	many	TGTGCCAGCAGCAAAGCATGGGGGAGATCGCTTAGCAATCAGCCCCAGCATTTT	CASSKAWGRSLSNQPQHF
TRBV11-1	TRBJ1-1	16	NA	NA	TGTGCCAGCAGCCCCGAGAGGGGGGATTTGAACACTGAAGCTTTCTTT	CASSPERGDLNTEAFF
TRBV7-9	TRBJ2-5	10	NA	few	TGTGCCAGCAGCCCAGAGACCCAGTACTTC	CASSPETQYF
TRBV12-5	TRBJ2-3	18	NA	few	TGTGCTAGTGGTTTGACCCTCTCCGGGACATATCGCACAGATACGCAGTATTTT	CASGLTLSGTYRTDTQYF
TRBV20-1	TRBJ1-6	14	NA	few	TGCAGTGCTAGTAGAGGAGACTATAATTCACCCCTCCACTTT	CSASRGDYNSPLHF
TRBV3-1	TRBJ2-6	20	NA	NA	TGTGCCAGCTGCCTCCACGTAGCCCCACAGGCCAGCTCTGGGGCCAACGTCCTGACTTTC	CASCLHVAPQASSGANVLTF
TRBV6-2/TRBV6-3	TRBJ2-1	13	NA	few	TGTGCCAGCAGTTACCCAGGCTACAATGAGCAGTTCTTC	CASSYPGYNEQFF
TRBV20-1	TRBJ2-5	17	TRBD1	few	TGCAGTGCTAGAGATCCTCTGTCAGGGGGTTTGGGAGAGACCCAGTACTTC	CSARDPLSGGLGETQYF
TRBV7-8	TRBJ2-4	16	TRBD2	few	TGTGCCAGCAGCTCAGGACTAGCGGGACCGAAAAACATTCAGTACTTC	CASSSGLAGPKNIQYF
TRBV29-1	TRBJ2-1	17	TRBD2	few	TGCAGCGTTGAACTGAAGGGGGGACTAGCCCCCTACAATGAGCAGTTCTTC	CSVELKGGLAPYNEQFF
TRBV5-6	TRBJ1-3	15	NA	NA	TGTGCCAGCAGCACGGGATCGGGGGCTGGAAACACCATATATTTT	CASSTGSGAGNTIYF
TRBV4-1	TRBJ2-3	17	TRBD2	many	TGCGCCAGCAGCCAAGGGTCTAGCGGGGGGGCGATAGATACGCAGTATTTT	CASSQGSSGGAIDTQYF
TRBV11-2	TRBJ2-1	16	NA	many	TGTGCCAGCAGCTTAGATTTATGGGCTAATACAAATGAGCAGTTCTTC	CASSLDLWANTNEQFF
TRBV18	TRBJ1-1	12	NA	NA	TGTGCCAGCTCACTCACCTACACTGAAGCTTTCTTT	CASSLTYTEAFF
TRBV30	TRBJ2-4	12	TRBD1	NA	TGTGCCTGGAGTGTAGACAGGGACATTCAGTACTTC	CAWSVDRDIQYF
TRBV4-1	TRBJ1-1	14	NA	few	TGCGCCAGCACCTACGACCCGAAGAACACTGAAGCTTTCTTT	CASTYDPKNTEAFF
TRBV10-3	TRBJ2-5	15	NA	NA	TGTGCCATCAGTGTTTTACCCGGACGGGGAGAGACCCAGTACTTC	CAISVLPGRGETQYF
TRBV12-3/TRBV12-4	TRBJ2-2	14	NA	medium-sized	TGTGCCAGCAGTTGGGCAGGGAACACCGGGGAGCTGTTTTTT	CASSWAGNTGELFF
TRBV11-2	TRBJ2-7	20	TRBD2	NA	TGTGCCAGCAGCTTTTTAGGGGCAAATAGCGGGGGGGCCTTTGTTTACGAGCAGTACTTC	CASSFLGANSGGAFVYEQYF
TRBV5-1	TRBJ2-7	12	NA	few	TGCGCCAGCAGCTTGGACAACTACGAGCAGTACTTC	CASSLDNYEQYF
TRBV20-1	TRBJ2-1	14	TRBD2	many	TGCAGTGCTAGAGGCGAGCGGGGCCACAATGAGCAGTTCTTC	CSARGERGHNEQFF
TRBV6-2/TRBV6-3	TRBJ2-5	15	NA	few	TGTGCCAGCAGTTACGTCCGGGCACCACAAGAGACCCAGTACTTC	CASSYVRAPQETQYF
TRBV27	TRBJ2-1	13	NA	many	TGTGCCAGCAGTTTAGGCAGGGATAATGAGCAGTTCTTC	CASSLGRDNEQFF
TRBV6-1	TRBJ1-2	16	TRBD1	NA	TGTGCCAGCAGCCGGGGGACAGGGGATGTCTACTATGGCTACACCTTC	CASSRGTGDVYYGYTF
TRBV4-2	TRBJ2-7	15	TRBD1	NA	TGTGCCAGCAGCTTCCGATGGACAGGCGACTACGAGCAGTACTTC	CASSFRWTGDYEQYF
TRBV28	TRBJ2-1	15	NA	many	TGTGCCAGCAGCAGGGACACCGAAGTCTACAATGAGCAGTTCTTC	CASSRDTEVYNEQFF
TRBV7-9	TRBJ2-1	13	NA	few	TGTGCCAGCAGCTTAGGAGGGGTAACTGAGCAGTTCTTC	CASSLGGVTEQFF
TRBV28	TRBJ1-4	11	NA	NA	TGTGCCAGCAGTCATGAGGGGTGGCTGTTTTTT	CASSHEGWLFF
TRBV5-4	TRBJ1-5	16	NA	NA	TGTGCCAGCAGCTTGGCGGCGGGGGTTGGTAATCAGCCCCAGCATTTT	CASSLAAGVGNQPQHF
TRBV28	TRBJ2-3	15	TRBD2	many	TGTGCCAGCAGCAAACTAGCGGGAGGGACAGATACGCAGTATTTT	CASSKLAGGTDTQYF
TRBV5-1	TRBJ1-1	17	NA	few	TGCGCCAGCAGCTTACATCCCGGAGGGGAAGTTCGCACTGAAGCTTTCTTT	CASSLHPGGEVRTEAFF
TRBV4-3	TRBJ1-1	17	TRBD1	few	TGCGCCAGCAGCCACCAGGACAGGGGGTCGGGAAACACTGAAGCTTTCTTT	CASSHQDRGSGNTEAFF
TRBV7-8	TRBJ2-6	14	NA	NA	TGTGCCAGCATAAGACCCTCTGGGGCCAACGTCCTGACTTTC	CASIRPSGANVLTF
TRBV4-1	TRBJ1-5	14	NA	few	TGCGCCAGCAGCCAAGGGGTAGCCAATCAGCCCCAGCATTTT	CASSQGVANQPQHF
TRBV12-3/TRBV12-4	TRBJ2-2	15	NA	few	TGTGCCAGCAGTTTGGAGGGGGCGCTGGCCGGGGAGCTGTTTTTT	CASSLEGALAGELFF
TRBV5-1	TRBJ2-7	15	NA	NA	TGCGCCAGCAGCTTGGCGTACAGGACCTCCTACGAGCAGTACTTC	CASSLAYRTSYEQYF
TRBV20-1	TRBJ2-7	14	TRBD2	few	TGCAGTGCCACCGGGACTATCAACTCCTACGAGCAGTACTTC	CSATGTINSYEQYF
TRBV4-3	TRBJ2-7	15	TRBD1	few	TGCGCCAGCAGCCAAGAAACAGGGGGAAACTACGAGCAGTACTTC	CASSQETGGNYEQYF
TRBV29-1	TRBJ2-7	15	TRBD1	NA	TGCAGCGTATGGGGTCGCCGGGACAGAGCCTACGAGCAGTACTTC	CSVWGRRDRAYEQYF
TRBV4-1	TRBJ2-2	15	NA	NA	TGCGCCAGCAGCCAAGTTGGAGGCTTCGGCGGGGAGCTGTTTTTT	CASSQVGGFGGELFF
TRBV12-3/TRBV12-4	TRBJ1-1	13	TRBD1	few	TGTGCCAGCCGGACAGGGCAGAACACTGAAGCTTTCTTT	CASRTGQNTEAFF
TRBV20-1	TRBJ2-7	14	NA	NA	TGCAGTGCTAGTCTATTCCGGAGATCCTACGAGCAGTACTTC	CSASLFRRSYEQYF
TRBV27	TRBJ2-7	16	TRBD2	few	TGTGCCAGCAGTTTATGGGCTAGCGGGAGGGCCTACGAGCAGTACTTC	CASSLWASGRAYEQYF
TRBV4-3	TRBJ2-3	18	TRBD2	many	TGCGCCAGCAGCCAAGATCCAGGACTAGCGGGAGTCTTAGATACGCAGTATTTT	CASSQDPGLAGVLDTQYF
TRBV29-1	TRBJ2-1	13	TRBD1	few	TGCAGCGCCCGGACAGGGGGCGAGAATGAGCAGTTCTTC	CSARTGGENEQFF
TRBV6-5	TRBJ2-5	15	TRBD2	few	TGTGCCAGCAGTTACACCGATAGGGGAGGGGAGACCCAGTACTTC	CASSYTDRGGETQYF
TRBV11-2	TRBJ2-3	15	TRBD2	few	TGTGCCAGCAGCTTATACGGCGGGGGGGCTGATACGCAGTATTTT	CASSLYGGGADTQYF
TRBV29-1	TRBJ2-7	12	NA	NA	TGCAGCGTTGAGGTCAGGGCCTACGAGCAGTACTTC	CSVEVRAYEQYF
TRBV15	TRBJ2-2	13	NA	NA	TGTGCCTCCGGTTCCGTGTACACCGGGGAGCTGTTTTTT	CASGSVYTGELFF
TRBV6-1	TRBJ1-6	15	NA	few	TGTGCCAGCAGTCCCCAGGGGACTTATAATTCACCCCTCCACTTT	CASSPQGTYNSPLHF
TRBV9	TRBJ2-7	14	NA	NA	TGTGCCAGCAGCGCTTGGGGGGAAACCTACGAGCAGTACTTC	CASSAWGETYEQYF
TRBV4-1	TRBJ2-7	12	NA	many	TGCGCCAGCAGCCAAGCTGGGAGGGAGCAGTACTTC	CASSQAGREQYF